The 24 T cell receptor beta chains given below trace back to one sample, sequenced in a study of T-cell reconstitution after alpha-beta-depleted transplantation in children. TCRbeta library preparation incorporated unique molecular identifiers. Via MiXCR, TCRdb re-called the PCR reads, giving one row per CDR3 protein. The sample gives fewer than 500,000 distinct CDR3 sequences, roughly 44% of which show up once; 27% is in the top ten. Sequenced material: PBMCs, taken before TCRalphabeta/CD19-depleted stem cell transplant. Receptors originate from a girl under 10 years old with aplastic anemia, due to receive a stem cell transplant.

This sequence joins TRBV28 and TRBJ2-2; TRBD1 might be the D (5 bases). Germline V CDR1 and CDR2: MDHEN, SYDVKM. The CDR3 has 15 amino acids. Between the trimmed V and J ends, which lost 6 bases and 0 bases, there was a span of 11 bases. The DNA for the CDR3 is TGTGCCAGCAGACAGGTATACGCGAACACCGGGGAGCTGTTTTTT. The encoded protein is CASRQVYANTGELFF.

This chain connects TRBV29-1 to TRBJ2-1; 7 nucleotides agree with TRBD1. The V gene end was trimmed by 7 bases and the J gene end by 3 bases; junction bases not matched to a gene: 9. CDR1 is SQVTM and CDR2 is ANQGSEA in the germline V gene. The CDR3 consists of 14 residues. CDR3 in amino acids: CSAEAGTDYNEQFF. The CDR3 bases are TGCAGCGCTGAGGCCGGGACAGACTACAATGAGCAGTTCTTC.

The genes are TRBV7-8 and TRBJ2-1; 7 bases agree with TRBD1. Germline lookup yields CDR1 SGHVS and CDR2 FQNEAQ. V lost 1 base to trimming and J lost 5 bases; unmatched junction nucleotides: 5. The CDR3 has 15 residues. Written as DNA, the CDR3 is TGTGCCAGCAGCTTAGGCAAGGGACAGAACAATGAGCAGTTCTTC. Amino acids: CASSLGKGQNNEQFF.

The table lists this clonotype with a few counts. This chain connects TRBV7-2 to TRBJ2-5; 8 nucleotides line up with TRBD1. With 5 bases clipped from V and 5 bases from J, the junction kept 16 bases outside the gene matches. CDR3 size: 17 residues. Germline CDR1 reads SGHTA; CDR2 reads FQGNSA. This CDR3 is CASSRIFDRGDGETQYF. In DNA form, the CDR3 reads TGTGCCAGCAGCCGCATATTTGACAGGGGAGATGGGGAGACCCAGTACTTC.

CDR3 bases: TGTGCCAGCAGCGGGACTAGCGGGAGGGGAAACATTCAGTACTTC. Translating gives CASSGTSGRGNIQYF. The genes are TRBV9 and TRBJ2-4, with 15 bases aligning to TRBD2. The CDR3 is made up of 15 amino acids. CDR1 and CDR2 from the germline V gene are SGDLS and YYNGEE. After removal of 3 bases from V and 6 bases from J, the junction contained 1 base not matched to a gene.

V and J are TRBV28 and TRBJ1-2; no reliable D call. There are 11 residues in the CDR3. Per germline, CDR1 MDHEN and CDR2 SYDVKM. V lost 5 bases and J 2 bases, leaving 3 bases between the germline ends. CDR3 loop: CASSINYGYTF. The DNA for the CDR3 is TGTGCCAGCAGTATAAACTATGGCTACACCTTC.

The rearrangement uses TRBV11-3 and TRBJ1-1; no definite D call. The length of the CDR3 is 13 residues. Germline V gene data show CDR1 as SGHNT and CDR2 as YENEEA. Trimming shortened V by 2 bases and J by 2 bases, and 6 bases separated the two germline ends. Here the CDR3 reads CASSLRINTEAFF. As DNA, the CDR3 is TGTGCCAGCAGCTTACGGATTAACACTGAAGCTTTCTTT.

The chain is built from TRBV18 and TRBJ2-7, with a possible D match to TRBD1 (6 bases). Per germline, CDR1 KGHSH and CDR2 LQKENI. The ends were cut back, 3 bases at V and 2 bases at J, with 11 bases in the middle. The CDR3 extends over 14 amino acids. The CDR3 nucleotides are TGTGCCAGCTCACCGGAGACAGGCCCCTACGAGCAGTACGTC. Its translation is CASSPETGPYEQYV.

This clonotype was seen more than once but under ten times. CDR3 loop: CASSGSGGLLNEQFF. The CDR3 DNA reads as TGCGCCAGCAGCGGGAGCGGGGGGCTCTTAAATGAGCAGTTCTTC. The rearrangement joins TRBV5-1 to TRBJ2-1; TRBD2 matches at 9 bases. The CDR3 contains 15 residues. Germline assignment: CDR1 SGHRS and CDR2 YFSETQ. Trimming removed 4 bases from V and 7 bases from J; junction bases left unmatched: 9.

This clonotype appeared many times. DNA of the CDR3: TGCGCCAGCAGCTTAGCAGGGGTGATTCAAGAGACCCAGTACTTC. Its translation: CASSLAGVIQETQYF. The chain carries TRBV5-1 and TRBJ2-5; possible D gene TRBD1, 6 bases. The CDR3 contains 15 residues. CDR1 and CDR2 from the germline V gene are SGHRS and YFSETQ. Trimming left V 2 bases short and J 2 bases short, with 13 bases between.

This clonotype came up many times. The genes are TRBV6-5 and TRBJ2-1, with no clear D. V was clipped by 2 bases and J by 4 bases, with 9 bases between them. In germline, CDR1 is MNHEY, CDR2 SVGAGI. This CDR3 comprises 14 residues. CDR3 sequence (DNA): TGTGCCAGCAGTTACGGGCAGTATTACAATGAGCAGTTCTTC. Translated: CASSYGQYYNEQFF.

The V call is TRBV15, the J call TRBJ2-1; D not resolved. The CDR3 has 12 amino acids. Germline CDR1 is LNHNV and CDR2 is YYDKDF (reference sequence). Trimming cost V 8 bases and J 0 bases, with 5 bases left between them. CDR3 bases: TGTGCCACCGCGGTCTCCTACAATGAGCAGTTCTTC. Amino acids: CATAVSYNEQFF.

The rearrangement joins TRBV19 to TRBJ1-4; tentatively, D is TRBD1 (5 bases). Trimming cost V 9 bases and J 8 bases, with 16 bases left between them. CDR1 and CDR2 from the germline V gene are LNHDA and SQIVND (reference sequence). This CDR3 comprises 13 residues. CDR3 in amino acids: CASSVAGHEKLFF. The CDR3 DNA reads as TGTGCCAGCTCGGTAGCAGGGCACGAAAAACTGTTTTTT.

There are a few counts of this clonotype. V and J are TRBV12-3 or TRBV12-4 and TRBJ2-1; D unresolved. V gave up 1 base and J gave up 0 bases, with 10 bases separating them. The CDR3 runs 16 residues. The CDR3: CASSLEMGYSYNEQFF. CDR3 in DNA: TGTGCCAGCAGTTTAGAGATGGGGTACTCCTACAATGAGCAGTTCTTC.

The rearrangement joins TRBV20-1 to TRBJ2-1; D is perhaps TRBD1 or TRBD2 (5 bases each). CDR1 DFQATT and CDR2 SNEGSKA come from the germline V gene (reference sequence). The CDR3 runs to 13 residues. V was shortened by 6 bases and J by 5 bases, with 14 bases between the two germline ends. CDR3: CSAPHRGDNEQFF. The CDR3 DNA reads TGCAGTGCACCGCATCGAGGGGACAATGAGCAGTTCTTC.

V usage is TRBV4-2 and J usage is TRBJ2-1; 8 nucleotides align to TRBD2. The germline CDR1 and CDR2 sequences are LGHNA and YNFKEQ. The CDR3 loop spans 18 amino acids. The V segment lost 4 bases and the J segment 5 bases; nucleotides outside the gene matches: 16. The CDR3, as DNA: TGTGCCAGCAGCCCCAAAGGGGGTAGCGGGATTTCTCACAATGAGCAGTTCTTC. Its protein is CASSPKGGSGISHNEQFF.

The chain employs TRBV7-9 and TRBJ2-4, with D possibly TRBD2 on 5 matching bases. The CDR3 is 15 residues long. Germline V gene sequence: CDR1 SEHNR, CDR2 FQNEAQ (reference sequence). Trimming took 4 bases from V and 0 from J, leaving 10 bases between them. CDR3 DNA: TGTGCCAGCAGCTCCGGGGTTCTAGCCAAAAACATTCAGTACTTC. Protein: CASSSGVLAKNIQYF.

This clonotype was seen many times. V usage is TRBV20-1 and J usage is TRBJ1-5; perhaps TRBD1 as D (5 bases). The CDR3 length is 13 residues. Germline V gene sequence: CDR1 DFQATT, CDR2 SNEGSKA (reference sequence). V was trimmed by 6 bases and J by 6 bases, leaving 15 bases between them. The DNA of the CDR3 is TGCAGTGCCGCTCAGGGACTAAGTCAGCCCCAGCATTTT. This gives the protein CSAAQGLSQPQHF.

The rearrangement uses TRBV20-1 and TRBJ2-2, with no clear D. This CDR3 spans 17 amino acids. Trimming took off 6 bases at V and 4 bases at J, with 24 bases between the two ends. The germline V gene has CDR1 DFQATT and CDR2 SNEGSKA (reference sequence). CDR3 sequence: CSAHFFGAKITTGELFF. CDR3 DNA sequence: TGCAGTGCCCACTTCTTCGGAGCGAAAATCACCACCGGGGAGCTGTTTTTT.

V and J are TRBV7-6 and TRBJ2-7; TRBD2 might be the D (6 bases). The CDR3 totals 14 residues. V gave up 1 base and J gave up 5 bases, with 12 bases separating them. Germline V gives CDR1 SGHVS, CDR2 FNYEAQ. The CDR3 region has the DNA TGTGCCAGCAGCTTAGGGGGGGAAAAAAACGAGCAGTACTTC. Amino acid sequence: CASSLGGEKNEQYF.

This clonotype was seen ten or more times. The genes are TRBV20-1 and TRBJ2-5; possibly TRBD1 or TRBD2 for D (7 bases each). V was shortened by 4 bases and J by 2 bases, with 11 bases between the two germline ends. Germline V gene lookup returns CDR1 DFQATT and CDR2 SNEGSKA (reference sequence). The CDR3 length is 13 residues. The DNA for the CDR3 is TGCAGTGCTAAGCGGGACAGTCAAGAGACCCAGTACTTC. Protein product: CSAKRDSQETQYF.

The V and J genes are TRBV27 and TRBJ2-7; 7 positions match TRBD2. The germline V gene has CDR1 MNHEY and CDR2 SMNVEV (reference sequence). J was trimmed by 7 bases and V by 3 bases; bases with no gene match: 9. The CDR3 length is 14 residues. CDR3 nucleotides: TGTGCCAGCAGTTTCTCCGGGAGGAGAGGGGAGCAGTACTTC. Protein product: CASSFSGRRGEQYF.

This clonotype has ten or more counts. The chain recombines TRBV20-1 with TRBJ2-3, with 9 bases identical to TRBD1. The CDR3 length is 12 residues. V lost 7 bases, J lost 6 bases, and 5 bases stayed unmatched. Germline lookup yields CDR1 DFQATT and CDR2 SNEGSKA (reference sequence). Written as DNA, the CDR3 is TGCAGTGGGACAGGGGCGGAGGATACGCAGTATTTT. Its translation: CSGTGAEDTQYF.

This chain links TRBV4-1 with TRBJ2-7, with D hard to call. Trimming took 0 bases from V and 3 from J, leaving 12 bases between them. The CDR3 is 15 residues long. Germline lookup yields CDR1 MGHRA and CDR2 YSYEKL. The CDR3 nucleotides read TGCGCCAGCAGCCAAGATCTTGGCAGGTACTACGAGCAGTACTTC. It is translated as CASSQDLGRYYEQYF.